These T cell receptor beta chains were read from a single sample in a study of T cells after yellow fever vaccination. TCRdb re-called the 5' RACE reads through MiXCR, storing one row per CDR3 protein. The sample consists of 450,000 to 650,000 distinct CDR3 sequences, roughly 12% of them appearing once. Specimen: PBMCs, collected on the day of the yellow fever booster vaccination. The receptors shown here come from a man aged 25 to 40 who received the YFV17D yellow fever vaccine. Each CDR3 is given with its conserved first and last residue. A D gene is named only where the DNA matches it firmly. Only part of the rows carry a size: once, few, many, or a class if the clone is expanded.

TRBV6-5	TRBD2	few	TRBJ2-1	CASSSRTSYPYNEQFF	TGTGCCAGCAGTTCGCGGACTAGTTACCCCTACAATGAGCAGTTCTTC
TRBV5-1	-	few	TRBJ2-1	CASSLSFDEQFF	TGCGCCAGCAGCTTGTCTTTCGATGAGCAGTTCTTC
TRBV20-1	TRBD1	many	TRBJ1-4	CSADRGEKLFF	TGCAGTGCTGACAGGGGTGAAAAACTGTTTTTT
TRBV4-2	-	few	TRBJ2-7	CASSQDLGVLYF	TGTGCCAGCAGCCAAGATCTCGGGGTACTTTACTTC
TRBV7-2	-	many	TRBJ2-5	CASSPRVGETQYF	TGTGCCAGCAGCCCTAGGGTTGGGGAGACCCAGTACTTC
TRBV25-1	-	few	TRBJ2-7	CASSPQSGTGASYEQYF	TGTGCCAGCAGTCCCCAATCCGGGACCGGTGCCTCCTACGAGCAGTACTTC
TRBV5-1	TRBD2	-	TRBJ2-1	CASSLDMTSGSNEQFF	TGCGCCAGCAGCTTGGATATGACTAGCGGGAGCAATGAGCAGTTCTTC
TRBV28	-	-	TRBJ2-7	CASSLVKYEQYF	TGTGCCAGCAGTTTGGTGAAGTACGAGCAGTACTTC
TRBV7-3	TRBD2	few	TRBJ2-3	CASSNGLAGTDTQYF	TGTGCCAGCAGCAACGGACTAGCGGGCACAGATACGCAGTATTTT
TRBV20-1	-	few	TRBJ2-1	CSARSSIFNYNEQFF	TGCAGTGCCAGGTCTAGCATCTTTAACTACAATGAGCAGTTCTTC
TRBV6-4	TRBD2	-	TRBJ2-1	CASSDGAGDYDEQFF	TGTGCCAGCAGTGACGGGGCGGGAGATTACGATGAGCAGTTCTTC
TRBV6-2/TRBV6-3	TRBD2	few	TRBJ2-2	CASNRLAGLTGELFF	TGTGCCAGCAATCGGTTAGCGGGATTGACCGGGGAGCTGTTTTTT
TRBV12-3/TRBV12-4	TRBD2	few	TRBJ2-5	CASQGLVLETQYF	TGTGCCAGCCAGGGACTAGTTTTGGAGACCCAGTACTTC
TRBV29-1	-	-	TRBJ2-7	CSVGKGGTSGEQYF	TGCAGCGTAGGAAAAGGGGGAACATCTGGCGAGCAGTACTTC